The source of this T cell receptor (beta chain) is a study of blood T cell repertoires in COVID-19. Study-level information: Spain, Italy and the United States supplied samples that represented acute and convalescent COVID-19. T cells, B-cell-depleted T cells, or PBMCs supplied cDNA or gDNA.

Germline V CDR1 and CDR2: LNHNV, YYDKDF (reference sequence). The CDR3 length is 16 residues. J lost 9 bases, V lost 0 bases, and 4 bases had no gene match. Generated by immunoSEQ multiplex PCR, the TCRdb table keeps only in-frame clones and is missing some. Of some 43,000 clones in the sample, about four fifths were seen once. This chain links TRBV15 with TRBJ1-6, with TRBD1 matching 11 bases. Sample: peripheral blood. The receptor was derived from a man in his forties with active or convalescent COVID-19. The chain's CDR3 is CATSRDRDRGISPLHF. CDR3 DNA sequence: TGTGCCACCAGCAGAGATAGGGACAGGGGGATTTCACCCCTCCACTTT.